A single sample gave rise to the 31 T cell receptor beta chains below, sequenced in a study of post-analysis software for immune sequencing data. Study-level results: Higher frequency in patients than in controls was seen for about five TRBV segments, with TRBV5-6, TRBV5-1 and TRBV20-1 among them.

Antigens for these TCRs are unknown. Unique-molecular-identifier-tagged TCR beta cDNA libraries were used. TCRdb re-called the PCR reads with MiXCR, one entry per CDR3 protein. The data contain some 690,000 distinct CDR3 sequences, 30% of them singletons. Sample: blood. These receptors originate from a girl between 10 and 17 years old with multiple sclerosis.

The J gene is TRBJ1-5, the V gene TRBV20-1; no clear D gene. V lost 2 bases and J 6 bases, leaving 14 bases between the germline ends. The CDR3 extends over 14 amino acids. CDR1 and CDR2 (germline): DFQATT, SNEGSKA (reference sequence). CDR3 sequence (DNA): TGCAGTGCTAGATCTCTGGCATCGGGTCAGCCCCAGCATTTT. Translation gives CSARSLASGQPQHF.

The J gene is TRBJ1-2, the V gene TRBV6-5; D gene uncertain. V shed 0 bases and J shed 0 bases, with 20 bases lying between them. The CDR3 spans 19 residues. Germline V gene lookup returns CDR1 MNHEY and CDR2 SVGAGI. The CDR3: CASSYSSQADAISNYGYTF. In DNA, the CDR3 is TGTGCCAGCAGTTACTCGTCGCAGGCAGACGCTATCTCTAACTATGGCTACACCTTC.

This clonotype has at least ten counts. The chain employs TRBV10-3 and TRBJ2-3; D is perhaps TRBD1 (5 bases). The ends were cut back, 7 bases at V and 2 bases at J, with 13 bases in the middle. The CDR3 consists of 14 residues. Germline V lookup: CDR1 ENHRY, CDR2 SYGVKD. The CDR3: CAINGATDTDTQYF. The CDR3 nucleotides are TGTGCCATCAATGGGGCAACCGACACAGATACGCAGTATTTT.

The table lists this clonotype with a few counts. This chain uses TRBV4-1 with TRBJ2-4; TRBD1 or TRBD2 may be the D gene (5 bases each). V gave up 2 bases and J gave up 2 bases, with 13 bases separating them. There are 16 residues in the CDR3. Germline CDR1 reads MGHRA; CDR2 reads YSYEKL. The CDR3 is CASSQNTGTSKNIQYF. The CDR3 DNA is TGCGCCAGCAGCCAAAATACCGGGACGTCCAAAAACATTCAGTACTTC.

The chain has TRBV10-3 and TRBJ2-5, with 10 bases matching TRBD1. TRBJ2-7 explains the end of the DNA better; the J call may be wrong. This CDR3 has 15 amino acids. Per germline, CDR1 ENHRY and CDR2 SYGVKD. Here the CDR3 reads CATRDGTGAGDEQYF. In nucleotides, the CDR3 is TGTGCCACCAGAGACGGGACAGGGGCGGGCGACGAGCAGTACTTC.

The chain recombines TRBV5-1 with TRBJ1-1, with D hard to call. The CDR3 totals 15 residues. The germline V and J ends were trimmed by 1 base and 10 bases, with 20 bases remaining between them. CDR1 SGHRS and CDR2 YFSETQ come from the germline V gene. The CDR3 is CASSLTLAPREGAFF. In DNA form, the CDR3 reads TGCGCCAGCAGCTTGACGTTGGCCCCAAGAGAGGGAGCTTTCTTT.

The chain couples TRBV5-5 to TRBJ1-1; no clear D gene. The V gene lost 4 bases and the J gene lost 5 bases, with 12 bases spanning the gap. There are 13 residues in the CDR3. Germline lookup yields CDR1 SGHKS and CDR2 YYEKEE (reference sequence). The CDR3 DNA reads TGTGCCAGCAGCCAACCACCTTTAACTGAAGCTTTCTTT. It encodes CASSQPPLTEAFF.

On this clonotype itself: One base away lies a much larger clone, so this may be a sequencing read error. CDR3 loop: CRARDGPNEQFF. The DNA for the CDR3 is TGCAGGGCTAGGGACGGCCCCAATGAGCAGTTCTTC. The chain employs TRBV20-1 and TRBJ2-1; tentatively, D is TRBD1 or TRBD2 (5 bases each). This CDR3 has 12 amino acids. CDR1 and CDR2 from the germline V gene are DFQATT and SNEGSKA (reference sequence).

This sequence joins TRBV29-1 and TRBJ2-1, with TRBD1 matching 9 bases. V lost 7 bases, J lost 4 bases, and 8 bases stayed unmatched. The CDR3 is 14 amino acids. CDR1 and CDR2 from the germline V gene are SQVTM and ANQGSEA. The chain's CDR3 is CSAGQGQGYNEQFF. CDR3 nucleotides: TGCAGCGCCGGACAGGGACAGGGATACAATGAGCAGTTCTTC.

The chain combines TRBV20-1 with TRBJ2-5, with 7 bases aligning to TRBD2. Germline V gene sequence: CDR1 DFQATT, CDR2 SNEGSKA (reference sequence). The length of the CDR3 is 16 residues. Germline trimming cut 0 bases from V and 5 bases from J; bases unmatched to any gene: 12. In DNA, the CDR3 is TGCAGTGCTAGAGAACCCCTAGCGGTAGTGTGGGAGACCCAGTACTTC. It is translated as CSAREPLAVVWETQYF.

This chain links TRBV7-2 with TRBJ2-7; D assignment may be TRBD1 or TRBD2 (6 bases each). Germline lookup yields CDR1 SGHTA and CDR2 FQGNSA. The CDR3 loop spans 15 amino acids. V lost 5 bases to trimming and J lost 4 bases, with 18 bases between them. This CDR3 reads CASSHQQGLRYEQYF. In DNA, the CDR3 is TGTGCCAGCAGCCACCAACAGGGACTCCGGTACGAGCAGTACTTC.

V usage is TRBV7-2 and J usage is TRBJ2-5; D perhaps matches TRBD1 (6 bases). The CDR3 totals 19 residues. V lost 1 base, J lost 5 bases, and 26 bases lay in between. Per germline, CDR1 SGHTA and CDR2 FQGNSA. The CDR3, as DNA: TGTGCCAGCAGCTTAGGGTCTGGGCAGGGGCGAGGGGGTGGTGAGACCCAGTACTTC. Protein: CASSLGSGQGRGGGETQYF.

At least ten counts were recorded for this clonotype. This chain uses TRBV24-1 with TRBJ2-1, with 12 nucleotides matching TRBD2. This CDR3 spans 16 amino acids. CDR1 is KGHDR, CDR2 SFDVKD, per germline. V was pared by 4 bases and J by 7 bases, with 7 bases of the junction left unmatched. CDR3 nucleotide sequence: TGTGCCACCAGTGAAACTAGCGGGAGGCGGGTTAATGAGCAGTTCTTC. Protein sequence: CATSETSGRRVNEQFF.

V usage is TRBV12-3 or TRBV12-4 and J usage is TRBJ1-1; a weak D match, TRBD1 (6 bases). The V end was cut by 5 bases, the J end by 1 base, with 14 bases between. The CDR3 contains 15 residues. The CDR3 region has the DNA TGTGCCAGCAGTCGATGGGGGGCGGCGAACACTGAAGCTTTCTTT. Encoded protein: CASSRWGAANTEAFF.

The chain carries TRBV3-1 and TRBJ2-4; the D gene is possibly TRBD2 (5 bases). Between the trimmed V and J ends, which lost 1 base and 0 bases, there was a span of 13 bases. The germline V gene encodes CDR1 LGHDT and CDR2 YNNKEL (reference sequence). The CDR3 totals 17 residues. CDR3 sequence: CASSQGWLAAAKNIQYF. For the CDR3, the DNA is TGTGCCAGCAGCCAAGGTTGGCTAGCCGCAGCCAAAAACATTCAGTACTTC. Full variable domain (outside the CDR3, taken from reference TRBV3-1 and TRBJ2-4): DTAVSQTPKYLVTQMGNDKSIKCEQNLGHDTMYWYKQDSKKFLKIMFSYNNKELIINETVPNRFSPKSPDKAHLNLHINSLELGDSAVYFCASSQGWLAAAKNIQYFGAGTRLSVL.

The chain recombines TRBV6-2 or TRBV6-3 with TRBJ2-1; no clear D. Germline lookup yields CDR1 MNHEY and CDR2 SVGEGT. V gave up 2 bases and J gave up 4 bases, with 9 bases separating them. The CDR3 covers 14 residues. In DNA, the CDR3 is TGTGCCAGCAGTTACGGTCCAGAGTACAATGAGCAGTTCTTC. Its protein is CASSYGPEYNEQFF.

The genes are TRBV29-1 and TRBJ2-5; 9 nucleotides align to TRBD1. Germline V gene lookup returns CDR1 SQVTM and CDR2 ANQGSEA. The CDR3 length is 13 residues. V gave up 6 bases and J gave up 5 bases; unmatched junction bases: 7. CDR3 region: CSVGTGTRETQYF. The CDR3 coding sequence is TGCAGCGTGGGGACAGGGACTCGGGAGACCCAGTACTTC. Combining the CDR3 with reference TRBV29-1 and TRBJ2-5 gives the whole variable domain SAVISQKPSRDICQRGTSLTIQCQVDSQVTMMFWYRQQPGQSLTLIATANQGSEATYESGFVIDKFPISRPNLTFSTLTVSNMSPEDSSIYLCSVGTGTRETQYFGPGTRLLVL.

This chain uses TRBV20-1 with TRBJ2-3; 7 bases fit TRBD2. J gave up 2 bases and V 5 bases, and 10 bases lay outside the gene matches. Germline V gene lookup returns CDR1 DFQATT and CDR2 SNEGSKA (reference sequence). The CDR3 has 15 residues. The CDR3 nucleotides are TGCAGTGCTTACCGTTCTAGCGGCAACACAGATACGCAGTATTTT. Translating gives CSAYRSSGNTDTQYF.

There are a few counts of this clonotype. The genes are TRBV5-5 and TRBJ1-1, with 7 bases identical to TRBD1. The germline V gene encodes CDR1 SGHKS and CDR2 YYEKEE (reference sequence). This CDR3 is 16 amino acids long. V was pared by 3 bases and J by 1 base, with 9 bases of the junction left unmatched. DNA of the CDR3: TGTGCCAGCAGCTCCTTATTTGGGACAGCGAACACTGAAGCTTTCTTT. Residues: CASSSLFGTANTEAFF.

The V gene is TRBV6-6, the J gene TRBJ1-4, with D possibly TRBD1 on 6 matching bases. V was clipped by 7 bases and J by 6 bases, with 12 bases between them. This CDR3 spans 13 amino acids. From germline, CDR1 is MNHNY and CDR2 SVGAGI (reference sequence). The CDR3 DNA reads TGTGCCAGCACCATCAGGACAGATGAAAAACTGTTTTTT. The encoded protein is CASTIRTDEKLFF.

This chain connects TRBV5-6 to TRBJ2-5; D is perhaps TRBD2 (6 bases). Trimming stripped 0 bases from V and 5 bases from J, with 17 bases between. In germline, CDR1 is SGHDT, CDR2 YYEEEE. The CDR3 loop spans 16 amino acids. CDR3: CASSLALAGYMETQYF. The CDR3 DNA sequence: TGTGCCAGCAGCTTGGCCCTGGCGGGGTATATGGAGACCCAGTACTTC. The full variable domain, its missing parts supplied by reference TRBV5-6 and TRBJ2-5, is DAGVTQSPTHLIKTRGQQVTLRCSPKSGHDTVSWYQQALGQGPQFIFQYYEEEERQRGNFPDRFSGHQFPNYSSELNVNALLLGDSALYLCASSLALAGYMETQYFGPGTRLLVL.

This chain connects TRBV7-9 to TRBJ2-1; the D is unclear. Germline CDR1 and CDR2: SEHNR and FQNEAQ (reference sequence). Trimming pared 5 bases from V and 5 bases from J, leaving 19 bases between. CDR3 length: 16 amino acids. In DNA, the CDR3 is TGTGCCAGCAGCCCGATAAAGGTACAATATGACAATGAGCAGTTCTTC. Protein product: CASSPIKVQYDNEQFF.

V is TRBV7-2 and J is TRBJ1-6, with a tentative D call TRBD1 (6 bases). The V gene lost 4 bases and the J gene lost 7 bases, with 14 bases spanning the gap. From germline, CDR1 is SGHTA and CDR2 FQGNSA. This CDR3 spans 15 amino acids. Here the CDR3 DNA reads TGTGCCAGCAGCTCTACAGGGTCTGGGAATTCACCCCTCCACTTT. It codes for CASSSTGSGNSPLHF.

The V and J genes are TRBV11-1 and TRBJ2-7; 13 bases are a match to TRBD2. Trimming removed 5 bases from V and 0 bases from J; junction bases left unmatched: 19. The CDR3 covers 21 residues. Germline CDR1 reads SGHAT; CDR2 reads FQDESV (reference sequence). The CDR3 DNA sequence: TGTGCCAGCAGCCCGGACTTAAGGACTAGCGGGAGCAGCGGGGGCTCCTACGAGCAGTACTTC. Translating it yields CASSPDLRTSGSSGGSYEQYF.

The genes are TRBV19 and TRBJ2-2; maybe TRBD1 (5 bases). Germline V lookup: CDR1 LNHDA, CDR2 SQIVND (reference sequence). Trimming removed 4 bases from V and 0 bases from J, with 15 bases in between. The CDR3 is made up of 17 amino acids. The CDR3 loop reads CASSKMGGRANTGELFF. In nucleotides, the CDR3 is TGTGCCAGTAGTAAGATGGGCGGCAGGGCGAACACCGGGGAGCTGTTTTTT. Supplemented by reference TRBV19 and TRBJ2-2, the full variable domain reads DGGITQSPKYLFRKEGQNVTLSCEQNLNHDAMYWYRQDPGQGLRLIYYSQIVNDFQKGDIAEGYSVSREKKESFPLTVTSAQKNPTAFYLCASSKMGGRANTGELFFGEGSRLTVL.

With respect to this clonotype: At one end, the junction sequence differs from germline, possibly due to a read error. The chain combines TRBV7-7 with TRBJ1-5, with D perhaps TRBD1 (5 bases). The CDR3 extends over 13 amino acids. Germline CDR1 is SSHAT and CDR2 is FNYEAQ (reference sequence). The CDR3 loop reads CASSQTVNQPQHF. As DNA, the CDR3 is TGTGCTAGCAGCCAGACAGTTAATCAGCCCCAGCATTTT.

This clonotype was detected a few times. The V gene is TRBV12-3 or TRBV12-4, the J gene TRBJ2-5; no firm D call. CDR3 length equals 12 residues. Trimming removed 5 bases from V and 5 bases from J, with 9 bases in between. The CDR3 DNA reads TGTGCCAGCAGTCTCCCTGCGGAGACCCAGTACTTC. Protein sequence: CASSLPAETQYF.

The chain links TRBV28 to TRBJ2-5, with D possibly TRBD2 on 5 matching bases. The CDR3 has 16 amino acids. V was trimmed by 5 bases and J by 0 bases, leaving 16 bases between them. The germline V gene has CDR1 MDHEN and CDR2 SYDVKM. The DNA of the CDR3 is TGTGCCAGCAGTCCCTCGGGCTCGGGGTACCAAGAGACCCAGTACTTC. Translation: CASSPSGSGYQETQYF.

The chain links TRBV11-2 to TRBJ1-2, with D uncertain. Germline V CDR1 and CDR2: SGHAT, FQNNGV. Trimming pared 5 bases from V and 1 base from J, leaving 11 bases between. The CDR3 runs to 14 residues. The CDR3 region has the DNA TGTGCCAGCAGCGCGGACGGCTTTAACTATGGCTACACCTTC. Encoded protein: CASSADGFNYGYTF.

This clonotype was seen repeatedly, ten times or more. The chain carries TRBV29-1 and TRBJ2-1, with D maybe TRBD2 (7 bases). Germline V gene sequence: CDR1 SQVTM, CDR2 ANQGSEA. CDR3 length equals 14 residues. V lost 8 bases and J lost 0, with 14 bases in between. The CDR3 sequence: CSPGGGSSYNEQFF. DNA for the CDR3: TGCAGCCCTGGGGGCGGGAGCTCCTACAATGAGCAGTTCTTC.

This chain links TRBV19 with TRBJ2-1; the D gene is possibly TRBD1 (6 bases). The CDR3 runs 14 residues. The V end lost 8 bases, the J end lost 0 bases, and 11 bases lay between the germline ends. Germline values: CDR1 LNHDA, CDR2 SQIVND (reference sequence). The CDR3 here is CASGDTHSYNEQFF. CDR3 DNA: TGTGCCAGTGGGGACACCCACTCCTACAATGAGCAGTTCTTC.